Listed here are 6 T cell receptor beta chains from one sample, sequenced in a study of cytomegalovirus exposure and HLA in healthy donors. In the PCR, 60 Vbeta and 13 Jbeta primers were used. Libraries were prepared by immunoSEQ multiplex PCR; TCRdb keeps only in-frame clonotypes and omits some of them. The sample shows about 140,000 clones, about 61% of them seen only once. Sequencing was performed on PBMCs. The receptors were sampled from a male donor in good health and CMV-seronegative.

The chain links TRBV6-1 to TRBJ1-2; D not certain. Germline V gene sequence: CDR1 MNHNS, CDR2 SASEGT. CDR3 length: 11 amino acids. Trimming stripped 0 bases from V and 14 bases from J, with 10 bases between. CDR3 nucleotide sequence: TGTGCCAGCAGTGAAGCGACCGCCGGGACCTTC. It codes for CASSEATAGTF.

V and J are TRBV10-3 and TRBJ1-3; D perhaps matches TRBD1 (6 bases). Between the trimmed V and J ends, which lost 0 bases and 2 bases, there was a span of 11 bases. CDR3 length equals 16 residues. From germline, CDR1 is ENHRY and CDR2 SYGVKD. As DNA, the CDR3 is TGTGCCATCAGTGAGTCTTTACAGGGAACTGGAAACACCATATATTTT. Translated: CAISESLQGTGNTIYF.

The rearrangement uses TRBV30 and TRBJ1-1; tentatively, D is TRBD1 (6 bases). CDR1 is GTSNPN and CDR2 is SVGIG in the germline V gene (reference sequence). The CDR3 is 17 residues long. V lost 2 bases and J lost 2, with 21 bases in between. The CDR3 here is CAWSRGAPGPRNTEAFF. For the CDR3, the DNA is TGTGCCTGGAGTCGGGGGGCTCCGGGTCCCCGAAACACTGAAGCTTTCTTT. Filled out from reference TRBV30 and TRBJ1-1, the complete variable domain reads SQTIHQWPATLVQPVGSPLSLECTVEGTSNPNLYWYRQAAGRGLQLLFYSVGIGQISSEVPQNLSASRPQDRQFILSSKKLLLSDSGFYLCAWSRGAPGPRNTEAFFGQGTRLTVV.

The chain links TRBV28 to TRBJ1-4; a weak D match, TRBD1 (5 bases). V was pared by 1 base and J by 3 bases, with 12 bases between. CDR1 and CDR2 (germline): MDHEN, SYDVKM. The CDR3 covers 16 residues. CDR3 bases: TGTGCCAGCAGTTTATTCGATATACAGGCTAATGAAAAACTGTTTTTT. It codes for CASSLFDIQANEKLFF.

V gene TRBV9 combines with J gene TRBJ2-7; D remains unclear. The CDR3 covers 15 residues. Germline CDR1 is SGDLS and CDR2 is YYNGEE. Trimming removed 4 bases at V and 2 bases at J, with 16 bases between. DNA of the CDR3: TGTGCCAGCAGCCCCAACCCCCCGCCTACCTACGAGCAGTACTTC. Its translation: CASSPNPPPTYEQYF.

This clone was recorded at least ten times. The V gene is TRBV7-7, the J gene TRBJ2-3, with D possibly matching TRBD2 (5 bases). Trimming left V 3 bases short and J 9 bases short, with 16 bases between. CDR1 is SSHAT and CDR2 is FNYEAQ in the germline V gene (reference sequence). The CDR3 loop spans 14 amino acids. In DNA form, the CDR3 reads TGTGCCAGCAGCTTGACTACCAAGGAGTCGACGCAGTATTTT. Amino acid sequence: CASSLTTKESTQYF. Full variable domain (rest looked up from reference TRBV7-7 and TRBJ2-3): GAGVSQSPRYKVTKRGQDVTLRCDPISSHATLYWYQQALGQGPEFLTYFNYEAQPDKSGLPSDRFSAERPEGSISTLTIQRTEQRDSAMYRCASSLTTKESTQYFGPGTRLTVL.